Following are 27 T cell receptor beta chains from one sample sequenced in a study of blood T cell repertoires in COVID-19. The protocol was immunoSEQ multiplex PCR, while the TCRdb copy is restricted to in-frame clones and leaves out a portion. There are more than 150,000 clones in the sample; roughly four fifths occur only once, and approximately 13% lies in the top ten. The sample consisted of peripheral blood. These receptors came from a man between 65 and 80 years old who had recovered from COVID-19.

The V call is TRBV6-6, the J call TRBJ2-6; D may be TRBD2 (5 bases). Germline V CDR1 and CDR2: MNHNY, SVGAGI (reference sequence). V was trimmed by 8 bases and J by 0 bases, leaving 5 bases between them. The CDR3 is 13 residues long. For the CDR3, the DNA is TGTGCCAGCGAGGGCTCTGGGGCCAACGTCCTGACTTTC. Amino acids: CASEGSGANVLTF.

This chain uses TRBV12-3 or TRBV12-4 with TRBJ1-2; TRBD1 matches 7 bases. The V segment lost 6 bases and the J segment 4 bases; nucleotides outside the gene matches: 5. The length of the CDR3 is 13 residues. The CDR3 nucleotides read TGTGCCAGCAGGCAGACAGGGTCCTATGGCTACACCTTC. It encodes CASRQTGSYGYTF.

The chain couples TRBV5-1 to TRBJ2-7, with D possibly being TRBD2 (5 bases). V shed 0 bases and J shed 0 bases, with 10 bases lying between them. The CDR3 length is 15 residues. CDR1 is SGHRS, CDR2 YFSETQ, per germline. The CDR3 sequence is CASSLGGGSSYEQYF. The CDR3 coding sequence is TGCGCCAGCAGCTTGGGTGGTGGGAGCTCCTACGAGCAGTACTTC.

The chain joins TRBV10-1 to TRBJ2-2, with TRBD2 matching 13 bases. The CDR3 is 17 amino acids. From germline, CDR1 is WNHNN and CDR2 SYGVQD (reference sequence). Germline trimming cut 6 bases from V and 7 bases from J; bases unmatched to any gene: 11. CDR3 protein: CASSALGTSGTYGELFF. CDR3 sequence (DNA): TGCGCCAGCAGCGCCCTCGGGACTAGCGGGACTTACGGGGAGCTGTTTTTT.

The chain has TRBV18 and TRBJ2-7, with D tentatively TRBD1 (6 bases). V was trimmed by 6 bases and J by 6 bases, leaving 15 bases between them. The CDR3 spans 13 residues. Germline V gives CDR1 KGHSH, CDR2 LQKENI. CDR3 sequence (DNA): TGTGCCAGCTCGCGATACAGGGACGGCGAGCAGTACTTC. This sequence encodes CASSRYRDGEQYF.

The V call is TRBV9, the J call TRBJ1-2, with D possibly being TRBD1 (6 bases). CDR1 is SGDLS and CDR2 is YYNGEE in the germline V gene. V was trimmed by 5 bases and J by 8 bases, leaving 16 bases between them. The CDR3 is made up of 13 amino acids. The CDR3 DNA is TGTGCCAGCAGGGCCCGACAGGAGGAAGGCTACACCTTC. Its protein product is CASRARQEEGYTF.

The CDR3 DNA reads as TGTGCCAGCTCACCACCGGTGGCCACAGATACGCAGTATTTT. Protein: CASSPPVATDTQYF. The chain is built from TRBV18 and TRBJ2-3; D unresolved. Germline V lookup: CDR1 KGHSH, CDR2 LQKENI. V was cut by 0 bases and J by 2 bases, with 6 bases left in between. This CDR3 is built from 14 residues.

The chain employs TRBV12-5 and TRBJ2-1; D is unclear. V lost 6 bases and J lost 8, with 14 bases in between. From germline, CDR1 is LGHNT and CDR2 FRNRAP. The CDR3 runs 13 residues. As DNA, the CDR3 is TGTGCTAGTGGGATAGCTAGTTCCGATGAGCAGTTCTTC. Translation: CASGIASSDEQFF.

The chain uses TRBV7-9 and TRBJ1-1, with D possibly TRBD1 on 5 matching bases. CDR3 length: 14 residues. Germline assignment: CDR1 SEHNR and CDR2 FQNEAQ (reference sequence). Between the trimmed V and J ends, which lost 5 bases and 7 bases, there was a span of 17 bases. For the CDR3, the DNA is TGTGCCAGCAGCCCAGGGCAGGTGGGGGGTGAAGCTTTCTTT. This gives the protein CASSPGQVGGEAFF.

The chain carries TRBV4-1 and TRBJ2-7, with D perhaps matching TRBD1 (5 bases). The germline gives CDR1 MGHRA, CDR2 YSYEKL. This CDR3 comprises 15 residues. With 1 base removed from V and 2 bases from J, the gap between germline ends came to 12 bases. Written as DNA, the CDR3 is TGCGCCAGCAGCCAAGTTTTCGACAGAACCTACGAGCAGTACTTC. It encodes CASSQVFDRTYEQYF.

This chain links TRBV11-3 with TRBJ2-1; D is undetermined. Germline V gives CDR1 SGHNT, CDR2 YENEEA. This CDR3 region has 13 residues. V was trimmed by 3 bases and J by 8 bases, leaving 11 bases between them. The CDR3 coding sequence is TGTGCCAGCAGCTTTTCGGAGTTGGATGAGCAGTTCTTC. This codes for CASSFSELDEQFF.

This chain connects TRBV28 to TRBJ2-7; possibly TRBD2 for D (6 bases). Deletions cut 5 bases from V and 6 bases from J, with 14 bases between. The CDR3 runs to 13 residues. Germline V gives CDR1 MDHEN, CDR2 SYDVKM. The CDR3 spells CASSGYGGFEQYF. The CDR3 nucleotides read TGTGCCAGCAGTGGGTATGGGGGGTTCGAGCAGTACTTC. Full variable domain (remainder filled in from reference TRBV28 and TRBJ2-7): DVKVTQSSRYLVKRTGEKVFLECVQDMDHENMFWYRQDPGLGLRLIYFSYDVKMKEKGDIPEGYSVSREKKERFSLILESASTNQTSMYLCASSGYGGFEQYFGPGTRLTVT.

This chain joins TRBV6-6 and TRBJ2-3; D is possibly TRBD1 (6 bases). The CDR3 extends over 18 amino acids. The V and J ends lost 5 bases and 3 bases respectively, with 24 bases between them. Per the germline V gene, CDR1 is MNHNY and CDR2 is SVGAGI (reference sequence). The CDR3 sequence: CASSRTQGTPGLTDTQYF. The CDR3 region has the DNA TGTGCCAGCAGTCGCACGCAGGGGACACCGGGTTTAACAGATACGCAGTATTTT.

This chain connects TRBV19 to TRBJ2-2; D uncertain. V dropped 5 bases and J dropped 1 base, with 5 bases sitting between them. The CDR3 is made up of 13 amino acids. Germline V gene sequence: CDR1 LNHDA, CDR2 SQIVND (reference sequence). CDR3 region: CASSGENTGELFF. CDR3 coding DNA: TGTGCCAGTAGTGGAGAGAACACCGGGGAGCTGTTTTTT.

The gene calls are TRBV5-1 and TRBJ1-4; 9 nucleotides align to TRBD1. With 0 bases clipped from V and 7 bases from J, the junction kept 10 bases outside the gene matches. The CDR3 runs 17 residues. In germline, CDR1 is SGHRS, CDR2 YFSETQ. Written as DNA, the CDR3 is TGCGCCAGCAGCTTGGCCCGGGACAGGGTCGGGGGTGAAAAACTGTTTTTT. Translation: CASSLARDRVGGEKLFF. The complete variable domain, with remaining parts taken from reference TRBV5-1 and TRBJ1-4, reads KAGVTQTPRYLIKTRGQQVTLSCSPISGHRSVSWYQQTPGQGLQFLFEYFSETQRNKGNFPGRFSGRQFSNSRSEMNVSTLELGDSALYLCASSLARDRVGGEKLFFGSGTQLSVL.

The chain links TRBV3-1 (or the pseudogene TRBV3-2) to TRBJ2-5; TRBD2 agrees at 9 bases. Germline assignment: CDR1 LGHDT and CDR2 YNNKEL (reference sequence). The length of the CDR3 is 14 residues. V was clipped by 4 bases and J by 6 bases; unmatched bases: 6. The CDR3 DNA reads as TGTGCCAGCAGCCCGGGCGGGAGGGTTAAGACCCAGTACTTC. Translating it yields CASSPGGRVKTQYF.

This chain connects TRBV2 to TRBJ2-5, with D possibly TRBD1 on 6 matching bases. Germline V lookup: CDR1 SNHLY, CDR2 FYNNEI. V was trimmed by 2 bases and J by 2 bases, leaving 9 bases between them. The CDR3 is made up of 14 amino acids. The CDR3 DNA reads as TGTGCCAGCAGTGAAAACAGGGCGCAAGAGACCCAGTACTTC. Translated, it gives CASSENRAQETQYF.

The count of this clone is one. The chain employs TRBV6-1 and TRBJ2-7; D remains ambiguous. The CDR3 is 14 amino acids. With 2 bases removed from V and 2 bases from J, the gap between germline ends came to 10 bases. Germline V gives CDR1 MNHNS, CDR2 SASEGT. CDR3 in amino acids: CASSELRYTYEQYF. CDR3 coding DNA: TGTGCCAGCAGTGAACTACGATATACCTACGAGCAGTACTTC.

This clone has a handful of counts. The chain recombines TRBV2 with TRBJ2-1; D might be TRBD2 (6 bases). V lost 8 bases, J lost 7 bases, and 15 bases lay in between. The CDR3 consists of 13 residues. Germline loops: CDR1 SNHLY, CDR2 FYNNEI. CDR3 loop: CASLGGTGNEQFF. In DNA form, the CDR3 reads TGTGCCAGCCTCGGGGGTACGGGAAATGAGCAGTTCTTC.

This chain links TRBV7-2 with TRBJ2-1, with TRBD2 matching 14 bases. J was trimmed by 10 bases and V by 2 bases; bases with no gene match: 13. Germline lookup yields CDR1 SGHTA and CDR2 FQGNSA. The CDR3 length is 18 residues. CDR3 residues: CASSLYTPGLAGGDEQFF. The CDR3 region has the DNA TGTGCCAGCAGCTTATACACCCCAGGACTAGCGGGAGGAGACGAGCAGTTCTTC.

This chain's CDR3 is CASSQESGAKNIQYF. As DNA, the CDR3 is TGTGCCAGCAGCCAAGAGTCTGGGGCTAAAAACATTCAGTACTTC. V gene TRBV4-2 combines with J gene TRBJ2-4, with D possibly TRBD1 on 5 matching bases. Germline V CDR1 and CDR2: LGHNA, YNFKEQ. This CDR3 comprises 15 residues. V dropped 0 bases and J dropped 4 bases, with 10 bases sitting between them.

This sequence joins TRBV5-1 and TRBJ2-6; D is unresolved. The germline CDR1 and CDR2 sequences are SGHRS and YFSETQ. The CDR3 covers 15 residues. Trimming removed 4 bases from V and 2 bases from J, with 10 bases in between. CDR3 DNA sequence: TGCGCCAGCAGCACAGAGAAGACTGGGGCCAACGTCCTGACTTTC. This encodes CASSTEKTGANVLTF. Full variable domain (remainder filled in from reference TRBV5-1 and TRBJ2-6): KAGVTQTPRYLIKTRGQQVTLSCSPISGHRSVSWYQQTPGQGLQFLFEYFSETQRNKGNFPGRFSGRQFSNSRSEMNVSTLELGDSALYLCASSTEKTGANVLTFGAGSRLTVL.

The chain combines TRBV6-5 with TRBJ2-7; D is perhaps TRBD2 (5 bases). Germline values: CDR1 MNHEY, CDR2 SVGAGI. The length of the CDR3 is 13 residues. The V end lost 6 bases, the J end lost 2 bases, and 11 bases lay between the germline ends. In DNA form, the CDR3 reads TGTGCCAGCAGCCTCGACGGGGCCTACGAGCAGTACTTC. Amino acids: CASSLDGAYEQYF.

DNA of the CDR3: TGCAGCGTTGATTGGACAGGGGGTACCACTGAAGCTTTCTTT. Protein sequence: CSVDWTGGTTEAFF. The V gene is TRBV29-1, the J gene TRBJ1-1; 10 bases match TRBD1. The germline gives CDR1 SQVTM, CDR2 ANQGSEA. The CDR3 is 14 residues long. The J segment lost 4 bases and the V segment lost 3 bases, leaving 5 bases of the junction unmatched.

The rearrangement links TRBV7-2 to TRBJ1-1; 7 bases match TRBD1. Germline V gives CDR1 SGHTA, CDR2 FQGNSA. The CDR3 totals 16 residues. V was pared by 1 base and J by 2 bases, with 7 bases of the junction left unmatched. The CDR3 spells CASSLEGTVINTEAFF. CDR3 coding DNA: TGTGCCAGCAGCTTAGAGGGGACAGTAATAAACACTGAAGCTTTCTTT.

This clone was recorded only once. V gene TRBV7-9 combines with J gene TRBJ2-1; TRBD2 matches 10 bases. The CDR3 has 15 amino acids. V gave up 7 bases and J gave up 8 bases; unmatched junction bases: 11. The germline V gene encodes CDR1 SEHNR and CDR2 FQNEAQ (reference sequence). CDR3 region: CASTSLAGAGYEQFF. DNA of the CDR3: TGTGCCAGCACCTCCCTAGCGGGAGCAGGGTATGAGCAGTTCTTC.

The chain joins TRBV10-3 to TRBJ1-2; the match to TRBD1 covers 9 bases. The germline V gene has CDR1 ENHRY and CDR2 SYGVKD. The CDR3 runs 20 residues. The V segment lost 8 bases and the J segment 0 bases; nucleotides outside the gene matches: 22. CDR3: CAIGGTGTGIPDGSNYGYTF. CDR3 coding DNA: TGTGCCATCGGGGGAACCGGGACAGGGATCCCGGACGGCTCTAACTATGGCTACACCTTC.